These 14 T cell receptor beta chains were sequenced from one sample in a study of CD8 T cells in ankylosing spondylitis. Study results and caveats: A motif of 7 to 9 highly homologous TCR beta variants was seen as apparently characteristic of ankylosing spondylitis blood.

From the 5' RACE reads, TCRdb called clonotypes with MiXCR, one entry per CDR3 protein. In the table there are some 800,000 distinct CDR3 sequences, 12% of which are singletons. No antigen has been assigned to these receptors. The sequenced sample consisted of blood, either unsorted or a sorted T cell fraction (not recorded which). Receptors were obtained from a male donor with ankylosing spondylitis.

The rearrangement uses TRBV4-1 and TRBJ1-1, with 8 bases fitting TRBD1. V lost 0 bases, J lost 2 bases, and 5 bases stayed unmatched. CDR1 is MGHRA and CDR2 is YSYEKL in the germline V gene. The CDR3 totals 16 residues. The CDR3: CASSQELGQGNTEAFF. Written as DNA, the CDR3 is TGCGCCAGCAGCCAAGAACTAGGACAGGGAAACACTGAAGCTTTCTTT.

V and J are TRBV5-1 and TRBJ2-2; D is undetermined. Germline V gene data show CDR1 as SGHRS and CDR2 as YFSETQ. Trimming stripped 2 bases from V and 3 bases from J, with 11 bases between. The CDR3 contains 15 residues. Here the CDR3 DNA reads TGCGCCAGCAGCTTCGCTGGGTCCGACACCGGGGAGCTGTTTTTT. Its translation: CASSFAGSDTGELFF.

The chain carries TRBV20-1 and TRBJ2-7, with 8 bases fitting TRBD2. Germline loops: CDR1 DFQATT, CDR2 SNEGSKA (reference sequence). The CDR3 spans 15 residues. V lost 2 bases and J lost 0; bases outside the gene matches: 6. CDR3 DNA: TGCAGTGCTAGATCGACTAGCGAGGGCTCCTACGAGCAGTACTTC. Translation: CSARSTSEGSYEQYF.

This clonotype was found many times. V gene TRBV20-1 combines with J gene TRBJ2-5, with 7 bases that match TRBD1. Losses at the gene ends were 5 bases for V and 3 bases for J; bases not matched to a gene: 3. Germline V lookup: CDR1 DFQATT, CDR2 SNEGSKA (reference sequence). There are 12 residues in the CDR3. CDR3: CSAATGEETQYF. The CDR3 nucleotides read TGCAGTGCTGCAACAGGGGAAGAGACCCAGTACTTC.

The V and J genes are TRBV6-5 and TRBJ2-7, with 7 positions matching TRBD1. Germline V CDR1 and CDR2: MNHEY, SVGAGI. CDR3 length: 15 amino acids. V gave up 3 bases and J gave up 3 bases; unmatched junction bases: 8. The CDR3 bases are TGTGCCAGCAGTTATTCCGGACAGGACATCTACGAGCAGTACTTC. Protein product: CASSYSGQDIYEQYF.

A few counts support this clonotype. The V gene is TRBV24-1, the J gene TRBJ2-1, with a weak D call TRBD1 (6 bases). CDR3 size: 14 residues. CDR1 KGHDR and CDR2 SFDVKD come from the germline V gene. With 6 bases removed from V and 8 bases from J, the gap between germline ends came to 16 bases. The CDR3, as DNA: TGTGCCACCAGTTCCTCCGGGACATGGGATGAGCAGTTCTTC. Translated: CATSSSGTWDEQFF.

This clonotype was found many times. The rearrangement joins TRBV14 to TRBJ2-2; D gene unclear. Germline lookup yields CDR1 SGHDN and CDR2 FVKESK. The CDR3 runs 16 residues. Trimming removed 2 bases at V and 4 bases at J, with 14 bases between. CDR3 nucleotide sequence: TGTGCCAGCAGCCAATCCAGTTACGTAGGCACCGGGGAGCTGTTTTTT. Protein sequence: CASSQSSYVGTGELFF.

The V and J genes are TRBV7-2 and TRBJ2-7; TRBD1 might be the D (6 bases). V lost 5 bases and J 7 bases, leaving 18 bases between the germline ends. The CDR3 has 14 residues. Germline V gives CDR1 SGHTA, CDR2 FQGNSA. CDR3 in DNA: TGTGCCAGCAGCCACAACAGGGCTGGGGGAGAGCAGTACTTC. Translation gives CASSHNRAGGEQYF.

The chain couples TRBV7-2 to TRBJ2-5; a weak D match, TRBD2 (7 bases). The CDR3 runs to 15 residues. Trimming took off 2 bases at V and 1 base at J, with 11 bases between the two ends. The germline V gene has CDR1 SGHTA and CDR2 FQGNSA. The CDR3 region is CASSLMGGPQETQYF. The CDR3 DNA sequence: TGTGCCAGCAGCTTAATGGGGGGGCCCCAAGAGACCCAGTACTTC.

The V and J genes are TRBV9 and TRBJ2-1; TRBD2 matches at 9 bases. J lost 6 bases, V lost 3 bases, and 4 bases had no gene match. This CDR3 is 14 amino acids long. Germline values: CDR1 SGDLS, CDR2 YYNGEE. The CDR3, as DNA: TGTGCCAGCAGCGATCCGCGGGGGGGCAATGAGCAGTTCTTC. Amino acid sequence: CASSDPRGGNEQFF.

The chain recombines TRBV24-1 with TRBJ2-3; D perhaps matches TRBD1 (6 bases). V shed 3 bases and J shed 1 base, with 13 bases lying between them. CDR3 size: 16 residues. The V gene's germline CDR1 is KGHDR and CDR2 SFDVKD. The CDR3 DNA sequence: TGTGCCACCAGTGATCCCAGGACAGCTGGCACAGATACGCAGTATTTT. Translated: CATSDPRTAGTDTQYF.

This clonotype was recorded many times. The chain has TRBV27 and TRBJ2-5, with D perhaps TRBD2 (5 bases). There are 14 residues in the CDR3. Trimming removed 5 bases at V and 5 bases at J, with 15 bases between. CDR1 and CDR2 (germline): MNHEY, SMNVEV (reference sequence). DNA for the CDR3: TGTGCCAGCAGTGCCGCACTAGTTTCGGAGACCCAGTACTTC. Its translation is CASSAALVSETQYF.

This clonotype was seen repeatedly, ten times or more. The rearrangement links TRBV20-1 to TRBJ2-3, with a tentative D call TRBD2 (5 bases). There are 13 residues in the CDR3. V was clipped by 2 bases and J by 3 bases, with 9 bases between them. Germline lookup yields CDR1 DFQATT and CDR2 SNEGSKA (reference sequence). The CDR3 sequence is CSARWESTDTQYF. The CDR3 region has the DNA TGCAGTGCTAGATGGGAGTCGACAGATACGCAGTATTTT.

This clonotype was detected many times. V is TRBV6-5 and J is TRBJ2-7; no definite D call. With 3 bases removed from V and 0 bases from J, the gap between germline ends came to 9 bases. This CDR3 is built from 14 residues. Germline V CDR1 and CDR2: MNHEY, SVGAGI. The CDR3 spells CASSYSGSSYEQYF. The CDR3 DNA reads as TGTGCCAGCAGTTATAGTGGAAGCTCCTACGAGCAGTACTTC.